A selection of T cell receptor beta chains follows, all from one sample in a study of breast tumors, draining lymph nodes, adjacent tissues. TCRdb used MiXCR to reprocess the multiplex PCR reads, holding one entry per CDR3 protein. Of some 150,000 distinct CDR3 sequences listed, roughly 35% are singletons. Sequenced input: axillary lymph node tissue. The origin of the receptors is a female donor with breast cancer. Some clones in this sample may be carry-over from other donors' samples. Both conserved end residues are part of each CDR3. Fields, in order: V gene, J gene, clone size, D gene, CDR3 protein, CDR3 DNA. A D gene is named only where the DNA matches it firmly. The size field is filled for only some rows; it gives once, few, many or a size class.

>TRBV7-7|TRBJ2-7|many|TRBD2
CASSLGEGHEQYF
TGTGCTAGCAGCTTAGGGGAGGGGCACGAGCAGTACTTC
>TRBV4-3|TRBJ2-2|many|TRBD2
CASSQGLAGPTGELFF
TGCGCCAGCAGCCAGGGACTAGCGGGACCCACCGGGGAGCTGTTTTTT
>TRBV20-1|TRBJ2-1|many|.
CSAVWGLGYNEQFF
TGCAGTGCCGTGTGGGGACTCGGATACAATGAGCAGTTCTTC
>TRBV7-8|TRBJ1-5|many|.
CASSLKRMGLGQPQHF
TGTGCCAGCAGCCTCAAACGGATGGGGCTGGGTCAGCCCCAGCATTTT
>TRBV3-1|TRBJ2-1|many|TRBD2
CASSQELAGYNEQFF
TGTGCCAGCAGCCAAGAACTAGCGGGTTACAATGAGCAGTTCTTC
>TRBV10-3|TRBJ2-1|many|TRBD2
CATVAGDSPHNEQFF
TGTGCCACCGTAGCGGGAGATAGTCCCCACAATGAGCAGTTCTTC
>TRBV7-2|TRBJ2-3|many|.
CASSLGDTDTDTQYF
TGTGCCAGCAGCTTAGGCGACACTGACACAGATACGCAGTATTTT
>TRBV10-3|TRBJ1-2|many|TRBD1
CAISEGQGTEGYTF
TGTGCCATCAGTGAGGGACAGGGGACCGAGGGCTACACCTTC
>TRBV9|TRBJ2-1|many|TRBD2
CASSERSGILGDEQFF
TGTGCCAGCAGCGAACGTAGCGGGATCTTGGGCGATGAGCAGTTCTTC
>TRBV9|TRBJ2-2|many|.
CASSGGELFF
TGTGCCAGCAGTGGGGGGGAGCTGTTTTTT
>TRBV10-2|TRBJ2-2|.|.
CASSESKLLNTGELFF
TGCGCCAGCAGTGAGTCGAAACTCTTGAACACCGGGGAGCTGTTTTTT
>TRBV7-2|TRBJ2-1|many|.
CASRLGPGLTYNEQFF
TGTGCCAGCAGATTAGGGCCGGGACTCACCTACAATGAGCAGTTCTTC
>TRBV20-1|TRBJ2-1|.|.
CSARVGLAGRNEQLF
TGCAGTGCTAGAGTGGGACTGGCGGGAAGAAATGAGCAGCTCTTC
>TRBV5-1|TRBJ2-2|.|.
CASRDNLGELVF
TGCGCCAGCAGGGACAATCTAGGGGAGCTGGTTTTT
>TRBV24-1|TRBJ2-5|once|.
CATSQGLAGETQYF
TGTGCCACCAGCCAGGGTTTGGCAGGGGAGACCCAGTACTTC
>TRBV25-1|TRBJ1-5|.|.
CASKGGPNQPQHF
TGTGCCAGCAAGGGGGGGCCCAATCAGCCCCAGCATTTT
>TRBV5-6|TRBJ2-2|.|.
CASRAMGARTGELFF
TGTGCCAGCAGGGCCATGGGGGCGCGTACCGGGGAGCTGTTTTTT
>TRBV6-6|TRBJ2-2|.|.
CASSYQTGLVVIGELFF
TGTGCCAGCAGTTACCAGACAGGACTAGTCGTTATCGGGGAGCTGTTTTTT
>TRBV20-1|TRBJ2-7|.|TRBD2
CSAIAGGIYEQYF
TGCAGTGCTATAGCGGGGGGGATCTACGAGCAGTACTTC
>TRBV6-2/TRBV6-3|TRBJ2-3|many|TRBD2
CASSTFDWLAGDTDTQYF
TGTGCCAGCAGTACTTTCGATTGGCTAGCGGGGGACACAGATACGCAGTATTTT
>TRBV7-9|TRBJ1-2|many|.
CASSLEEAYGYTF
TGTGCCAGCAGCTTAGAGGAGGCCTATGGCTACACCTTC
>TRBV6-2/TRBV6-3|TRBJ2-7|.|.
CASSHSRADSSYEQYF
TGTGCCAGCAGTCACTCGCGGGCGGACAGCTCCTACGAGCAGTACTTC
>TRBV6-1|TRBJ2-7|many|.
CASSEVRISYEQYF
TGTGCCAGCAGTGAAGTCAGGATCTCCTACGAGCAGTACTTC
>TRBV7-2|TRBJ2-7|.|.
CASSLISYEQYF
TGTGCCAGCAGCCTGATATCCTACGAGCAGTACTTC
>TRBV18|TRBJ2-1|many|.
CASSPQKYNEQFF
TGTGCCAGCTCACCCCAGAAATACAATGAGCAGTTCTTC
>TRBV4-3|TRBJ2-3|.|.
CASSQNPGDTQYF
TGCGCCAGCAGCCAAAATCCGGGAGATACGCAGTATTTT
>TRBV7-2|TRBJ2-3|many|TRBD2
CASSPGVAGGSNTQYF
TGTGCCAGCAGCCCTGGGGTCGCCGGGGGGTCGAATACGCAGTATTTT
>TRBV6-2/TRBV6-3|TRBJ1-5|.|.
CASNYPKPQHF
TGTGCCAGCAACTATCCCAAGCCCCAGCATTTT
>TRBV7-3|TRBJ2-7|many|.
CASSFRGRAQLNEQYF
TGTGCCAGCAGCTTTAGGGGGAGGGCCCAACTGAACGAGCAGTACTTC
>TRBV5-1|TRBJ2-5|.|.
CASRRTTAQGTQYF
TGCGCCAGCAGACGGACAACCGCTCAAGGCACCCAGTACTTC
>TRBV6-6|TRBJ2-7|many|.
CASSPRWVGYEQYF
TGTGCCAGCAGTCCCAGGTGGGTGGGGTACGAGCAGTACTTC
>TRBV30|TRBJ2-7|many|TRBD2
CAWSVQGLAGVYYEQYF
TGTGCCTGGAGTGTACAGGGGCTAGCGGGAGTATACTACGAGCAGTACTTC
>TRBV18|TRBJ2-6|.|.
CASSPPNGARSGANVLTF
TGTGCCAGCTCACCACCGAACGGAGCCCGCTCTGGGGCCAACGTCCTGACTTTC
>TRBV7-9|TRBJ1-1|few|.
CASSTATGVNTEAFF
TGTGCCAGCAGCACCGCCACAGGAGTTAACACTGAAGCTTTCTTT
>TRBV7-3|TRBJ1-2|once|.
CASSLLGDGYTF
TGTGCCAGCAGCTTATTAGGGGATGGCTACACCTTC
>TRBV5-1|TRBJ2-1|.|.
CASSLDAGGSGDEQFF
TGCGCCAGCAGCTTGGACGCAGGGGGGTCCGGGGATGAGCAGTTCTTC
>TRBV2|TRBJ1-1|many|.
CATATVMNTEAFF
TGTGCCACTGCGACAGTGATGAACACTGAAGCTTTCTTT
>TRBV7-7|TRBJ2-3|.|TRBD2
CARDRREGPADTQYF
TGTGCTAGAGATAGGCGGGAGGGCCCTGCAGATACGCAGTATTTT
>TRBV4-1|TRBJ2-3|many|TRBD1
CASSQDQGARDTQYF
TGCGCCAGCAGCCAAGATCAGGGGGCGCGGGATACGCAGTATTTT
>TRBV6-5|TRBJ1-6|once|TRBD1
CASRSSGTGSSYNSPLHF
TGTGCCAGCAGATCTTCCGGGACAGGGAGCTCCTATAATTCACCCCTCCACTTT
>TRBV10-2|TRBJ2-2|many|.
CASSPVGSAGELFF
TGCGCCAGCAGCCCCGTAGGGAGCGCCGGGGAGCTGTTTTTT
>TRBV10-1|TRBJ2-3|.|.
CASSAVEGLFTDTQYF
TGCGCCAGCAGTGCGGTAGAGGGCCTTTTCACAGATACGCAGTATTTT
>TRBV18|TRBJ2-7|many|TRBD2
CASSQTSGISYEQYF
TGTGCCAGCTCCCAGACTAGCGGAATATCCTACGAGCAGTACTTC
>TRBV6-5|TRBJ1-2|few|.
CASSHSNRPNYGYTF
TGTGCCAGCAGTCACTCGAACAGGCCTAACTATGGCTACACCTTC